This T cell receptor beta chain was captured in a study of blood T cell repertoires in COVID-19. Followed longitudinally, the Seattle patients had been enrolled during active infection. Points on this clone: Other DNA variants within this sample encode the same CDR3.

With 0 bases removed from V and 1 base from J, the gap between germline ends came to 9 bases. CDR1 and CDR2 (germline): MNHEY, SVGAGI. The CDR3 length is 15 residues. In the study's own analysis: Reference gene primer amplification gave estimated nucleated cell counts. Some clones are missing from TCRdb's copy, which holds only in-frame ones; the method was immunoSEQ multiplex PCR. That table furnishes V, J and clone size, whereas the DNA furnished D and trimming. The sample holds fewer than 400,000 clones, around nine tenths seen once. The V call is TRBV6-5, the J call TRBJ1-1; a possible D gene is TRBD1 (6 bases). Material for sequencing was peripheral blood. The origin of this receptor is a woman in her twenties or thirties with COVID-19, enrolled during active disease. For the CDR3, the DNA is TGTGCCAGCAGTTACTCGGGAGGGGGGAACACTGAAGCTTTCTTT. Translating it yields CASSYSGGGNTEAFF.